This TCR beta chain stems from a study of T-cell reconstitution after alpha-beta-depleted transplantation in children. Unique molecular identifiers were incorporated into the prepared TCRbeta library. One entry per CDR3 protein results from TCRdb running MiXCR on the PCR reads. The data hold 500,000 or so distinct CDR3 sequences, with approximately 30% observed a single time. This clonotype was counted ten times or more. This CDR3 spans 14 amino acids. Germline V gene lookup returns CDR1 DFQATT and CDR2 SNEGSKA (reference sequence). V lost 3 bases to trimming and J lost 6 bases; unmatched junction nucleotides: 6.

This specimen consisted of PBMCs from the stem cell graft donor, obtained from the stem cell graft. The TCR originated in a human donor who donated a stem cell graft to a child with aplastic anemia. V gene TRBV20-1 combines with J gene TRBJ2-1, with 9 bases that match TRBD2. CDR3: CSARFGLAFNEQFF. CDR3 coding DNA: TGCAGTGCTAGGTTTGGACTAGCGTTCAATGAGCAGTTCTTC.